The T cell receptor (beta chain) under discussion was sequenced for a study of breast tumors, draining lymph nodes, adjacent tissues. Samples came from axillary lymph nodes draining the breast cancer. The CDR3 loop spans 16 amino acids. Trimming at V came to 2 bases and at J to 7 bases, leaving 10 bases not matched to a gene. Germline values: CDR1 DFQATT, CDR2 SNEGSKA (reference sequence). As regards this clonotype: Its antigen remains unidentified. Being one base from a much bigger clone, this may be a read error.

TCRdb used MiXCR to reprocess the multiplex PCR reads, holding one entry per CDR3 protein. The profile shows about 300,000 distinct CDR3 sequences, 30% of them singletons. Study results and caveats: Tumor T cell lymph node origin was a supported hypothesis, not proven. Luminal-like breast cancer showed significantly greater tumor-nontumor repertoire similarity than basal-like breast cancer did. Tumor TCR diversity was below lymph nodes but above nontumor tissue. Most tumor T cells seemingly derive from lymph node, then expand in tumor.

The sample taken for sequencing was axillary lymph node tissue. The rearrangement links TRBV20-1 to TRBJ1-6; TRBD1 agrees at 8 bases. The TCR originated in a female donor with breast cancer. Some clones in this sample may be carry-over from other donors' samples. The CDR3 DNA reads TGCAGTGCTAGACCCTACGACAGGGGAACCAATTCACCCCTCCACTTT. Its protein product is CSARPYDRGTNSPLHF.